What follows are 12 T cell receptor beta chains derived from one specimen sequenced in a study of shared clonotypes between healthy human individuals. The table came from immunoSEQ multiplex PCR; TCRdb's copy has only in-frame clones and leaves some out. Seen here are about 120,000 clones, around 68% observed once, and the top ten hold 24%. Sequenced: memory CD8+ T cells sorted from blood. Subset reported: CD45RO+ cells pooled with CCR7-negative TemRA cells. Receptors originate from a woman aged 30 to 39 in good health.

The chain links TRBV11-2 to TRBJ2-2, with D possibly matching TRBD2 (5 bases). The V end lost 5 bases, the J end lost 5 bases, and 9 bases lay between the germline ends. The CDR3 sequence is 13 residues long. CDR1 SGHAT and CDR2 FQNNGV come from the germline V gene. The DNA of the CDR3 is TGTGCCAGCAGCCGCCGAGGGACCGGGGAGCTGTTTTTT. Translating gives CASSRRGTGELFF.

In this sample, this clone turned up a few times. CDR3 in amino acids: CASSRPEGEQNIQYF. In nucleotides, the CDR3 is TGTGCCAGCAGCCGACCTGAGGGGGAGCAAAACATTCAGTACTTC. V and J are TRBV13 and TRBJ2-4, with TRBD1 as a possible D gene (6 bases). Trimming shortened V by 5 bases and J by 5 bases, and 16 bases separated the two germline ends. The CDR3 spans 15 residues. The germline V gene encodes CDR1 PRHDT and CDR2 FYEKMQ (reference sequence).

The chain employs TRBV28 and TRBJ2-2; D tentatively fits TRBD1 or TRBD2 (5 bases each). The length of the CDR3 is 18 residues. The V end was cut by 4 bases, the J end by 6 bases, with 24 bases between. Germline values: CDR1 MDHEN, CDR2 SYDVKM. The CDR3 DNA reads TGTGCCAGCAGTTCCACAAGGGGCTGGAAGAGGGAACCCGGGGAGCTGTTTTTT. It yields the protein CASSSTRGWKREPGELFF.

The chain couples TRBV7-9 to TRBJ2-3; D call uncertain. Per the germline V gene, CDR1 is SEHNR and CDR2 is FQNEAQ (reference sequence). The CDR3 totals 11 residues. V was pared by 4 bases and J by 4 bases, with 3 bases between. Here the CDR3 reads CASSSADTQYF. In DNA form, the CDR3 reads TGTGCCAGCAGCTCAGCAGATACGCAGTATTTT.

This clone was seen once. The CDR3 reads CASNGENTEAFF. CDR3 DNA sequence: TGTGCCAGCAATGGGGAGAACACTGAAGCTTTCTTT. The chain links TRBV6-6 to TRBJ1-1; D unclear. The CDR3 runs to 12 residues. Germline CDR1 MNHNY, CDR2 SVGAGI (reference sequence). V lost 7 bases, J lost 1 base, and 7 bases lay in between.

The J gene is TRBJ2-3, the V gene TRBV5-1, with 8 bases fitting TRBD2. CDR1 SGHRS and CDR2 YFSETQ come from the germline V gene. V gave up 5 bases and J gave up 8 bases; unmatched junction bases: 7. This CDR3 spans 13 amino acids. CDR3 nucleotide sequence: TGCGCCAGCAGTTCCCCGGCGGGAGGTACGCAGTATTTT. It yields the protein CASSSPAGGTQYF.

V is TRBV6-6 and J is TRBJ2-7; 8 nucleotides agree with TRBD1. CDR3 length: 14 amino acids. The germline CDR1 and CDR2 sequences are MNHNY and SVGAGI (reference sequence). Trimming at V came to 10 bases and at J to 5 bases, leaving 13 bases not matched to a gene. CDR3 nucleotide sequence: TGTGCCATCAGCCCGGGACAGGAGAGCCACGAGCAGTACTTC. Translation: CAISPGQESHEQYF.

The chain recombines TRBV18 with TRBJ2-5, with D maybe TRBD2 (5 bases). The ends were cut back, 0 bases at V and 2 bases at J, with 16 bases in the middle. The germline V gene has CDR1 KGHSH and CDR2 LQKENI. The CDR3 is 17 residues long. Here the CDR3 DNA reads TGTGCCAGCTCACCACCTAGTTCGGCGGAGGATCAAGAGACCCAGTACTTC. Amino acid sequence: CASSPPSSAEDQETQYF.

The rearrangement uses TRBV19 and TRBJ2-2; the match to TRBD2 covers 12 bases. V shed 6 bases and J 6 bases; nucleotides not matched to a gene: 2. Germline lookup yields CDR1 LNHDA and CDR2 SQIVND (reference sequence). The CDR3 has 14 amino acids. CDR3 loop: CASRSSGRAGELFF. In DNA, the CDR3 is TGTGCCAGTAGATCTAGCGGGAGGGCCGGGGAGCTGTTTTTT.

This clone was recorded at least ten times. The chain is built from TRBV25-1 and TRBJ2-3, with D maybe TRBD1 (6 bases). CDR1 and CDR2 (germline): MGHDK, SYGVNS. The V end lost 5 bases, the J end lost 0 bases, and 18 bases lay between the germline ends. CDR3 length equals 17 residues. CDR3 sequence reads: CASSTPRTAPSTDTQYF. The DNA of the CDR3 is TGTGCCAGCAGTACCCCCCGGACAGCCCCTAGCACAGATACGCAGTATTTT.

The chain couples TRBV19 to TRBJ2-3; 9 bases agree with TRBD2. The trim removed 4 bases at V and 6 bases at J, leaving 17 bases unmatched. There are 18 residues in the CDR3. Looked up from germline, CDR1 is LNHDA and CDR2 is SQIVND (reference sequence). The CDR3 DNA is TGTGCCAGTAGTAGGCGGGAGGGCCTTTTCGATAGTCAGGATACGCAGTATTTT. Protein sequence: CASSRREGLFDSQDTQYF. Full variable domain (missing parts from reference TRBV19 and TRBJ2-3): DGGITQSPKYLFRKEGQNVTLSCEQNLNHDAMYWYRQDPGQGLRLIYYSQIVNDFQKGDIAEGYSVSREKKESFPLTVTSAQKNPTAFYLCASSRREGLFDSQDTQYFGPGTRLTVL.

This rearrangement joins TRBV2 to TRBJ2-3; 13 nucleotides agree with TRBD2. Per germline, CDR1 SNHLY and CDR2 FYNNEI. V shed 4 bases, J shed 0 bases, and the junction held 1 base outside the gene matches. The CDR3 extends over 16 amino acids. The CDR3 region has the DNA TGTGCCAGCAGTGGGACTAGCGGGAGAAGCACAGATACGCAGTATTTT. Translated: CASSGTSGRSTDTQYF.